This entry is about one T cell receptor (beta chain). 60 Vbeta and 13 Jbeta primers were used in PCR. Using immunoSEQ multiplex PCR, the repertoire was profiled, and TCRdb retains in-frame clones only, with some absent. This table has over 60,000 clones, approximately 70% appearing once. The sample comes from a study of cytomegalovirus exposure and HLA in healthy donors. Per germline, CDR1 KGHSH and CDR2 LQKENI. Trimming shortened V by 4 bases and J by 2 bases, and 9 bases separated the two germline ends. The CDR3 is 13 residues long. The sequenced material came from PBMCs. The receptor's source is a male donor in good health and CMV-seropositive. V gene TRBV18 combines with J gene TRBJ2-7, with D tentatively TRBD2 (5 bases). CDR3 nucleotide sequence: TGTGCCAGCTCACGGACGGGAACCTACGAGCAGTACTTC. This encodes CASSRTGTYEQYF.